A selection of T cell receptor beta chains follows, all from one sample in a study of glioma-infiltrating T cells after dendritic cell vaccination. Sequenced by immunoSEQ multiplex PCR; TCRdb stores in-frame clones only, minus some. The data show fewer than 95,000 clones, less than 85% seen once. The sample here was blood, taken after dendritic cell vaccination. These receptors were obtained from a human donor with glioblastoma. The CDR3 runs from the conserved cysteine through the conserved F or W. A D gene is named only where the DNA matches it firmly. Some rows mark clone size as missing; the rest say once, few, many or name a class of expanded clone.

j_call v_call d_call clone_size cdr3_aa cdr3_nt
TRBJ1-4 TRBV7-2 TRBD1 NA CASSLGTGSEKLFF TGTGCCAGCAGCTTAGGGACAGGTTCTGAAAAACTGTTTTTT
TRBJ2-7 TRBV9 NA once CASSLRGGSSYEQYF TGTGCCAGCAGCTTGAGAGGTGGTAGCTCCTACGAGCAGTACTTC
TRBJ2-1 TRBV7-7 TRBD1 NA CASSSGQANEQFF TGTGCCAGCAGTTCAGGACAGGCCAATGAGCAGTTCTTC
TRBJ2-1 TRBV7-6 NA NA CASSSRPAGSSYNEQFF TGTGCCAGCAGCTCTCGCCCAGCCGGGAGCTCCTACAATGAGCAGTTCTTC
TRBJ2-1 TRBV29-1 TRBD2 NA CSVEDLLGETGGRQFF TGCAGCGTTGAAGATCTTCTCGGGGAAACGGGAGGGCGGCAGTTCTTC
TRBJ2-1 TRBV11-2 TRBD1 NA CASSQTGVEQFF TGTGCCAGCAGCCAGACAGGGGTTGAGCAGTTCTTC
TRBJ1-5 TRBV19 NA NA CASSISSRHSNQPQHF TGTGCCAGTAGTATTAGTTCCAGGCATAGCAATCAGCCCCAGCATTTT
TRBJ2-1 TRBV27 TRBD1 NA CASSRDSFKNEQFF TGTGCCAGCAGTCGGGACAGTTTTAAAAATGAGCAGTTCTTC
TRBJ2-7 TRBV6-5 NA NA CASSSLVGVAYEQYF TGTGCCAGCAGCTCTCTAGTCGGTGTGGCCTACGAGCAGTACTTC
TRBJ2-7 TRBV28 TRBD2 once CASSLTIGLAYEQYF TGTGCCAGCAGTTTGACCATAGGACTAGCCTACGAGCAGTACTTC
TRBJ1-2 TRBV29-1 NA NA CSVELQLGSGGYTF TGCAGCGTTGAGCTTCAGCTTGGTTCGGGTGGCTACACCTTC
TRBJ1-5 TRBV18 TRBD1 once CASSPLGQGSQPQHF TGTGCCAGCTCACCATTGGGACAGGGCAGTCAGCCCCAGCATTTT
TRBJ1-1 TRBV29-1 NA NA CSAHTSPNTEAFF TGCAGCGCCCATACTTCTCCGAACACTGAAGCTTTCTTT
TRBJ1-1 TRBV25-1 NA NA CASSPTTRGNTEAFF TGTGCCAGCAGTCCAACAACCAGGGGGAACACTGAAGCTTTCTTT
TRBJ1-1 TRBV7-8 NA once CASSPRGGWDTEAFF TGTGCCAGCAGCCCCCGTGGAGGGTGGGACACTGAAGCTTTCTTT
TRBJ2-7 TRBV20-1 NA NA CSATGVSEQYF TGCAGTGCTACCGGGGTTAGCGAGCAGTACTTC
TRBJ2-2 TRBV5-4 NA NA CASSFGAGDTGELFF TGTGCCAGCAGCTTTGGGGCAGGGGACACCGGGGAGCTGTTTTTT
TRBJ2-5 TRBV27 NA NA CASSPRKYGQGQETQYF TGTGCCAGCAGTCCGCGGAAATACGGGCAGGGGCAAGAGACCCAGTACTTC
TRBJ1-2 TRBV27 NA NA CASSLAGGNYGYTF TGTGCCAGCAGTTTAGCGGGCGGCAACTATGGCTACACCTTC
TRBJ2-5 TRBV7-6 TRBD2 NA CASSLVTSGGAQETQYF TGTGCCAGCAGCTTAGTAACTAGCGGGGGGGCCCAAGAGACCCAGTACTTC
TRBJ2-3 TRBV28 NA NA CASSLRSQWSDTQYF TGTGCCAGCAGTTTGAGGTCGCAGTGGTCCGATACGCAGTATTTT
TRBJ1-5 TRBV2 TRBD1 NA CASSTGTGGNQPQHF TGTGCCAGCAGTACCGGGACAGGGGGCAATCAGCCCCAGCATTTT
TRBJ2-1 TRBV6-5 TRBD2 NA CASSYAGVINEQFF TGTGCCAGCAGTTACGCGGGAGTCATCAATGAGCAGTTCTTC
TRBJ1-4 TRBV2 TRBD1 NA CASSDGTGREKLFF TGTGCCAGCAGTGATGGGACAGGGAGAGAAAAACTGTTTTTT
TRBJ1-2 TRBV6-1 NA NA CAGRRGVIYGYTF TGTGCCGGCCGGCGCGGGGTAATCTATGGCTACACCTTC
TRBJ2-7 TRBV28 TRBD1 NA CASTGQGEYEQYF TGTGCCAGCACCGGACAGGGGGAATACGAGCAGTACTTC
TRBJ2-7 TRBV18 TRBD2 NA CASSPPGSGRLTSPYEQYF TGTGCCAGCTCACCACCGGGTAGCGGGAGACTGACTTCTCCCTACGAGCAGTACTTC
TRBJ1-1 TRBV19 NA NA CASSTLEHTEAFF TGTGCCAGTAGCACCCTAGAGCACACTGAAGCTTTCTTT
TRBJ1-4 TRBV6-5 TRBD1 NA CASSYDNRGSEKLFF TGTGCCAGCAGTTACGATAACAGGGGATCTGAAAAACTGTTTTTT
TRBJ2-7 TRBV5-1 NA NA CASSFLSGSSYEQYF TGCGCCAGCAGCTTTCTAAGCGGAAGTTCCTACGAGCAGTACTTC
TRBJ2-3 TRBV9 TRBD2 NA CASSDRPGTSGRTDTQYF TGTGCCAGCAGCGATCGACCCGGGACTAGCGGACGCACAGATACGCAGTATTTT
TRBJ1-1 TRBV18 NA NA CASQDRDTMNTEAFF TGTGCCAGCCAAGATCGGGACACTATGAACACTGAAGCTTTCTTT
TRBJ1-5 TRBV9 TRBD1 NA CASSEDRGQPQHF TGTGCCAGCAGCGAGGACAGGGGTCAGCCCCAGCATTTT
TRBJ2-3 TRBV4-1 NA NA CASSPFWIGSTDTQYF TGCGCCAGCAGCCCCTTTTGGATCGGGAGCACAGATACGCAGTATTTT
TRBJ1-5 TRBV2 NA NA CASKKGTEEYQPQHF TGTGCCAGCAAAAAGGGTACGGAGGAGTATCAGCCCCAGCATTTT
TRBJ1-1 TRBV2 TRBD1 NA CASSSGGRGTEAFF TGTGCCAGCAGCTCAGGGGGCAGGGGCACTGAAGCTTTCTTT
TRBJ2-2 TRBV15 NA NA CATSRSKNTGELFF TGTGCCACCAGCAGATCCAAGAACACCGGGGAGCTGTTTTTT
TRBJ2-7 TRBV27 TRBD1 NA CASRITGTGTYEQYF TGTGCCAGCAGAATTACCGGGACAGGAACCTACGAGCAGTACTTC
TRBJ2-1 TRBV5-1 TRBD2 NA CASSLSGKTINEQFF TGCGCCAGCAGCCTTAGCGGGAAAACCATCAATGAGCAGTTCTTC
TRBJ2-3 TRBV27 TRBD2 NA CASSLTSGPLIGSTDTQYF TGTGCCAGCAGTTTGACTAGCGGGCCCCTTATCGGGAGCACAGATACGCAGTATTTT
TRBJ1-6 TRBV13 TRBD1 NA CASSLGVRDRGGSPLHF TGTGCCAGCAGCTTAGGCGTTCGGGACAGGGGTGGTTCACCCCTCCACTTT
TRBJ2-3 TRBV5-8 TRBD1 NA CASSAGTGYTSTDTQYF TGTGCCAGCAGCGCCGGGACAGGCTATACTAGCACAGATACGCAGTATTTT